The sequence of this T cell receptor (beta chain) was determined in a study of blood T cell repertoires in COVID-19. Across the whole study: Sources were T cells, B-cell-depleted T cells, or PBMCs; the material itself was cDNA or gDNA.

Clones were sequenced by immunoSEQ multiplex PCR, and TCRdb holds only the in-frame ones, with some missing. The sample yields 200,000 to 250,000 clones, 82% seen once. From germline, CDR1 is LGHNA and CDR2 YSLEER. The CDR3 totals 15 residues. V lost 0 bases to trimming and J lost 5 bases, with 13 bases between them. The chain combines TRBV4-3 with TRBJ1-1; D might be TRBD1 (5 bases). This clonotype was obtained from a woman older than 75 with acute or convalescent COVID-19. Sequencing was carried out using peripheral blood. The CDR3 here is CASSQDLGVETEAFF. CDR3 nucleotides: TGCGCCAGCAGCCAAGATTTAGGGGTGGAAACTGAAGCTTTCTTT.